Listed below are T cell receptor beta chains from one sample, sequenced in a study of neoadjuvant anti-PD-1 for oral cavity cancer. Profiled with immunoSEQ multiplex PCR; TCRdb holds only in-frame clones, not every one. The table records under 85,000 clones, roughly four fifths of them present only once. This sample comprised PBMCs, obtained before nivolumab (anti-PD-1) treatment. These receptors all come from a person aged 35 to 85 with oral cavity squamous cell carcinoma. Both conserved end residues are part of each CDR3. A D gene is named only where the DNA matches it firmly. A clone size is listed for some rows: how often the clone was seen (once, few, many), or a class if it is expanded.

v_gene	j_gene	d_gene	abundance	CDR3nt	CDR3aa
TRBV5-1	TRBJ1-6	.	.	TGCGCCAGCAGCTTGGAGGGAAATAATTCACCCCTCCACTTT	CASSLEGNNSPLHF
TRBV5-6	TRBJ1-3	TRBD1	medium-sized	TGTGCCAGCAGCTTTCGGACAGGGGAAGGAAACACCATATATTTT	CASSFRTGEGNTIYF
TRBV5-1	TRBJ1-3	.	once	TGCGCCAGCAGCTCACGATCCATGGGACAAAGCTCTGGAAACACCATATATTTT	CASSSRSMGQSSGNTIYF
TRBV13	TRBJ1-2	.	.	TGTGCCAGCAAAGGAGGGGCGCAGGGCTACACCTTC	CASKGGAQGYTF
TRBV11-3	TRBJ2-2	.	.	TGTGCCAGCAGCTTGAGGGGAGCCGGGGAGCTGTTTTTT	CASSLRGAGELFF
TRBV5-4	TRBJ2-7	.	.	TGTGCCAGCGCCCCAACGGGAGCCCACACGGACGAGCAGTACTTC	CASAPTGAHTDEQYF
TRBV28	TRBJ1-4	.	.	TGTGCCAGCAGGGTCGGTCAGGCAACTAATGAAAAACTGTTTTTT	CASRVGQATNEKLFF
TRBV10-3	TRBJ2-5	TRBD2	.	TGTGCCATCAGTGAGAGAACTGAGGCTAGCGGGAGAGGAGAGACCCAGTACTTC	CAISERTEASGRGETQYF
TRBV5-1	TRBJ1-4	.	.	TGCGCCAGCAGCTTGCGGGGGGAAGAGGCAACTAATGAAAAACTGTTTTTT	CASSLRGEEATNEKLFF
TRBV2	TRBJ2-7	.	.	TGTGCCAGCAGGCTCCGGGACTTCTTTACCGAGCAGTACTTC	CASRLRDFFTEQYF
TRBV19	TRBJ2-3	TRBD2	.	TGTGCCAGTAGTAGCTCCCGGGGGGGGGCAGATACGCAGTATTTT	CASSSSRGGADTQYF
TRBV5-1	TRBJ2-2	TRBD2	.	TGCGCCAGCAGCTTGACTGTAGCGGGAGTCAGCACCGGGGAGCTGTTTTTT	CASSLTVAGVSTGELFF
TRBV19	TRBJ2-2	TRBD2	once	TGTGCCAGTAGTAGGGGACTAGCGGGATTGAACGGGGAGCTGTTTTTT	CASSRGLAGLNGELFF
TRBV5-1	TRBJ2-7	.	.	TGCGCCAGCAGCCCCCGAGGGAGGGACAGCTCCTACGAGCAGTACTTC	CASSPRGRDSSYEQYF
TRBV7-3	TRBJ2-1	.	.	TGTGCCAGCAGCCGGTCCCGGGAAGGCTCCTACAATGAGCAGTTCTTC	CASSRSREGSYNEQFF
TRBV5-1	TRBJ2-5	TRBD1	.	TGCGCCAGCAGCCGGCTGGGACAGATCCAAGAGACCCAGTACTTC	CASSRLGQIQETQYF
TRBV11-3	TRBJ2-1	TRBD2	.	TGTGCCAGCAGCCCGGGGAGGGGTACCTACAATGAGCAGTTCTTC	CASSPGRGTYNEQFF
TRBV30	TRBJ2-5	TRBD2	.	TGTGCCTGGAGACCCCCGGCGGGGGGAAAACAAGAGACCCAGTACTTC	CAWRPPAGGKQETQYF
TRBV28	TRBJ1-1	.	few	TGTGCCAGCAGTTTAGGAGGGAACACTGAAGCTTTCTTT	CASSLGGNTEAFF
TRBV7-9	TRBJ1-1	.	.	TGTGCCAGCAGCTTCAGAGTCGGTACTGAAGCTTTCTTT	CASSFRVGTEAFF
TRBV6-7	TRBJ1-1	.	few	TGTGCCAGCAACGGTCTCCTCCTCTGGGCTTTCTTT	CASNGLLLWAFF
TRBV28	TRBJ1-5	.	.	TGTGCTTCGGACCCCACTTATCAGCCCCAGCATTTT	CASDPTYQPQHF
TRBV19	TRBJ2-7	.	few	TGTGCCAGTAGTATGGGTGGGGGCTACGAGCAGTACTTC	CASSMGGGYEQYF
TRBV5-7	TRBJ2-7	.	.	TGTGCCAGCAGCAGGGGCGAGCAGTACTTC	CASSRGEQYF
TRBV11-3	TRBJ2-1	.	.	TGTGCCAGCAGCTCGAACGGGTATGAGCAGTTCTTC	CASSSNGYEQFF
TRBV5-1	TRBJ2-1	TRBD2	.	TGCGCCAGCAGCAAGGGACTAGCGGGAGCCAATGAGCAGTTCTTC	CASSKGLAGANEQFF
TRBV7-9	TRBJ2-5	.	.	TGTGCCAGCAGCGTGACTGTGGTCCAAGAGACCCAGTACTTC	CASSVTVVQETQYF
TRBV7-6	TRBJ2-2	TRBD2	.	TGTGCCAGCAGCTTAGCGTTGGCTAGCGGGAGGGCCATCGGGGAGCTGTTTTTT	CASSLALASGRAIGELFF
TRBV9	TRBJ2-1	.	.	TGTGCCAGCAGCGTAGACCCTTGGGGCCCTACAACCTACAATGAGCAGTTCTTC	CASSVDPWGPTTYNEQFF
TRBV5-8	TRBJ2-3	TRBD1	once	TGTGCCAGCAGCCCCGGGGACAGGGCAGGGTATTTT	CASSPGDRAGYF
TRBV21-1	TRBJ2-7	.	.	TGTGCCAGCAGCAACCGGGAAACCTACGAGCAGTACTTC	CASSNRETYEQYF
TRBV5-1	TRBJ1-1	TRBD1	.	TGCGCCAGCAGCTTGGCGGACAGGGGGAACACTGAAGCTTTCTTT	CASSLADRGNTEAFF
TRBV7-3	TRBJ1-1	.	.	TGTGCCAGCAGCTTGTCGGCAGGGAACACTGAAGCTTTCTTT	CASSLSAGNTEAFF
TRBV5-4	TRBJ2-7	.	.	TGTGCCAGCAGCTTGGGGGGGGCGGATTCCTACGAGCAGTACTTC	CASSLGGADSYEQYF
TRBV28	TRBJ1-1	TRBD1	.	TGTGCCAGCAGCCGAGGGACAGGGGGCTGGGGGAACACTGAAGCTTTCTTT	CASSRGTGGWGNTEAFF
TRBV11-2	TRBJ2-1	.	.	TGTGCCAGCAGCCCCGTCCACGAGGGGCAGTTCTTC	CASSPVHEGQFF
TRBV5-6	TRBJ2-1	.	.	TGTGCCAGCGGGCGACTGGAGGAGCAGTTCTTC	CASGRLEEQFF
TRBV7-9	TRBJ2-3	TRBD1	.	TGTGCCAGCAGCCCACCAGGGGGACAGTCAATTAGCACAGATACGCAGTATTTT	CASSPPGGQSISTDTQYF
TRBV5-1	TRBJ1-2	.	.	TGCGCCAGCAGCTGGGACCTAGGGGGTAACTATGGCTACACCTTC	CASSWDLGGNYGYTF
TRBV7-9	TRBJ2-7	TRBD1	.	TGTGCCAGCAGCCTGGGACAGACGCCCTACGAGCAGTACTTC	CASSLGQTPYEQYF
TRBV4-1	TRBJ1-1	.	.	TGCGCCAGCAGCCCGCAAACTGGGGTGAACACTGAAGCTTTCTTT	CASSPQTGVNTEAFF
TRBV9	TRBJ2-7	TRBD2	.	TGTGCCAGCAGCGTATCCCTAGCGGGAAGGAGCGACGAGCAGTACTTC	CASSVSLAGRSDEQYF
TRBV7-9	TRBJ2-7	TRBD2	.	TGTGCCAGCAGCGGACTAGCGGGAGGTCTAACCTACGAGCAGTACTTC	CASSGLAGGLTYEQYF
TRBV11-3	TRBJ2-1	TRBD2	.	TGTGCCAGCAGCCTTAGTCGTACTAGCGGGACCTACAATGAGCAGTTCTTC	CASSLSRTSGTYNEQFF
TRBV10-3	TRBJ1-5	.	.	TGTGCCATCAGTGACGACCGATCAGGTACCAGGGGAGATCAGCCCCAGCATTTT	CAISDDRSGTRGDQPQHF